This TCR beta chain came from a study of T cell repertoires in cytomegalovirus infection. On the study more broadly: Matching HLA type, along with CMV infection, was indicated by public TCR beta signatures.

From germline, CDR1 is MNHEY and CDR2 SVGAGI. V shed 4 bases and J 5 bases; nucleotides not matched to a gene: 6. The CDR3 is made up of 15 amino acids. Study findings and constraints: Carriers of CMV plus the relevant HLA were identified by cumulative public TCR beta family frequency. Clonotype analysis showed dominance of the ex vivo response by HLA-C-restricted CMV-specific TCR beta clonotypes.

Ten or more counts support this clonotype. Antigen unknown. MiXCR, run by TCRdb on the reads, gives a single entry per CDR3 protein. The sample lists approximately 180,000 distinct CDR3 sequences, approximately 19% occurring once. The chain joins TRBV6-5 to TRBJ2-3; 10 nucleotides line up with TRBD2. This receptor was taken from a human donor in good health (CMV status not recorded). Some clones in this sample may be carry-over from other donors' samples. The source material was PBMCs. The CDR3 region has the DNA TGTGCCAGCAGTTCCTCTAGCGGGGGTTTAGATACGCAGTATTTT. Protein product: CASSSSSGGLDTQYF.